One sample yielded the 26 T cell receptor beta chains listed below, sequenced in a study of blood T cell repertoires in COVID-19. Profiled with immunoSEQ multiplex PCR; TCRdb holds only in-frame clones, not every one. The table has fewer than 150,000 clones, more than 70% seen once; the top ten hold 6.5% to 10%. Material: peripheral blood. The receptors stem from a woman in her 70s who had recovered from COVID-19.

The sample holds one count of this clone. The chain is built from TRBV9 and TRBJ2-5; TRBD2 aligns across 10 bases. The CDR3 spans 16 residues. Germline trimming cut 3 bases from V and 5 bases from J; bases unmatched to any gene: 10. Germline V gene sequence: CDR1 SGDLS, CDR2 YYNGEE. The CDR3 region has the DNA TGTGCCAGCAGCGGGGGGACTAGCGATTCCGGGGAGACCCAGTACTTC. Translating it yields CASSGGTSDSGETQYF.

V gene TRBV9 combines with J gene TRBJ2-3; TRBD1 is a possible D gene (6 bases). V lost 1 base and J 2 bases, leaving 11 bases between the germline ends. Germline V lookup: CDR1 SGDLS, CDR2 YYNGEE. The CDR3 loop spans 15 amino acids. CDR3 DNA: TGTGCCAGCAGCGTAACACAGGGACACACAGATACGCAGTATTTT. Its protein product is CASSVTQGHTDTQYF.

This clone was found once. V gene TRBV5-1 combines with J gene TRBJ2-5, with 10 bases fitting TRBD2. This CDR3 contains 16 residues. V shed 4 bases and J 5 bases; nucleotides not matched to a gene: 11. Germline V gene lookup returns CDR1 SGHRS and CDR2 YFSETQ. CDR3 in DNA: TGCGCCAGCAGCGCCCGCCCACTAGCGGGATTTGAGACCCAGTACTTC. It translates to CASSARPLAGFETQYF. The whole variable domain, remainder taken from reference TRBV5-1 and TRBJ2-5, is KAGVTQTPRYLIKTRGQQVTLSCSPISGHRSVSWYQQTPGQGLQFLFEYFSETQRNKGNFPGRFSGRQFSNSRSEMNVSTLELGDSALYLCASSARPLAGFETQYFGPGTRLLVL.

The chain carries TRBV18 and TRBJ2-7; perhaps TRBD2 as D (6 bases). This CDR3 has 14 residues. Germline CDR1 is KGHSH and CDR2 is LQKENI. V dropped 6 bases and J dropped 4 bases, with 16 bases sitting between them. The CDR3 coding sequence is TGTGCCAGCTCGCCCGGGACTTCCTTTTACGAGCAGTACTTC. This translates into CASSPGTSFYEQYF.

The CDR3 here is CATSRVTSHTQYF. The CDR3 DNA follows: TGTGCCACCAGCAGAGTGACTTCCCATACGCAGTATTTT. This rearrangement joins TRBV15 to TRBJ2-3; no definite D call. Trimming removed 1 base from V and 7 bases from J, with 9 bases in between. This CDR3 has 13 residues. Germline V gene sequence: CDR1 LNHNV, CDR2 YYDKDF (reference sequence).

The V call is TRBV5-1, the J call TRBJ1-6; D is undetermined. This CDR3 has 14 residues. V dropped 2 bases and J dropped 6 bases, with 9 bases sitting between them. Germline lookup yields CDR1 SGHRS and CDR2 YFSETQ. The CDR3 DNA reads as TGCGCCAGCAGCTTCGATGGCCCTAATTCACCCCTCCACTTT. It specifies CASSFDGPNSPLHF.

The chain employs TRBV6-5 and TRBJ1-2; maybe TRBD1 (6 bases). Trimming pared 4 bases from V and 8 bases from J, leaving 17 bases between. Germline V gives CDR1 MNHEY, CDR2 SVGAGI. The CDR3 is made up of 14 amino acids. The CDR3 DNA follows: TGTGCCAGCAGTTTTACCGACAGGAACAACGGCTACACCTTC. This encodes CASSFTDRNNGYTF.

This chain joins TRBV3-1 (or the pseudogene TRBV3-2) and TRBJ1-1, with D possibly matching TRBD1 (5 bases). The germline V gene encodes CDR1 LGHDT and CDR2 YNNKEL (reference sequence). Trimming pared 4 bases from V and 7 bases from J, leaving 13 bases between. The CDR3 is made up of 13 amino acids. CDR3 DNA sequence: TGTGCCAGCAGCCCTACAGGCGTCGTTGAAGCTTTCTTT. Encoded protein: CASSPTGVVEAFF.

The chain joins TRBV5-6 to TRBJ2-2, with D perhaps matching TRBD1 (5 bases). V gave up 5 bases and J gave up 6 bases, with 14 bases separating them. Per the germline V gene, CDR1 is SGHDT and CDR2 is YYEEEE. CDR3 length equals 14 residues. CDR3 in DNA: TGTGCCAGCAGTACCCTGAAGGGGCCCGGGGAGCTGTTTTTT. Amino acids: CASSTLKGPGELFF.

The chain couples TRBV7-2 to TRBJ2-5; a weak D match, TRBD2 (6 bases). This CDR3 is 12 amino acids long. V lost 3 bases and J 5 bases, leaving 7 bases between the germline ends. The germline CDR1 and CDR2 sequences are SGHTA and FQGNSA. The chain's CDR3 is CASSFGRETQYF. The CDR3 bases are TGTGCCAGCAGCTTTGGGAGGGAGACCCAGTACTTC.

A remark on this clone: The junction and the germline gene differ at one end; a read error may be behind it. The chain uses TRBV3-1 (or the pseudogene TRBV3-2) and TRBJ2-2, with D possibly matching TRBD2 (7 bases). Germline CDR1 LGHDT, CDR2 YNNKEL (reference sequence). The CDR3 contains 12 residues. The CDR3 DNA is TGTGCCAGCAGCCCTGGGGGCGGGGGGCTGTTTTTT. It codes for CASSPGGGGLFF.

This clone came up many times. The chain uses TRBV30 and TRBJ2-7; 9 nucleotides agree with TRBD2. With V trimmed by 1 base and J by 2 bases, 0 bases remained unmatched. This CDR3 has 13 amino acids. CDR1 GTSNPN and CDR2 SVGIG come from the germline V gene (reference sequence). The CDR3, as DNA: TGTGCCTGGAGTGGACTAGCGGCCTACGAGCAGTACTTC. It codes for CAWSGLAAYEQYF.

This chain uses TRBV28 with TRBJ1-2; 9 nucleotides match TRBD1. Germline V gene sequence: CDR1 MDHEN, CDR2 SYDVKM. After removal of 6 bases from V and 4 bases from J, the junction contained 12 bases not matched to a gene. The CDR3 has 16 residues. The CDR3 sequence: CASSIGGGDRVYGYTF. In DNA, the CDR3 is TGTGCCAGCAGCATAGGGGGAGGGGACAGGGTCTATGGCTACACCTTC.

V gene TRBV6-5 combines with J gene TRBJ2-1; 11 bases are shared with TRBD1. The ends lost 2 bases at V and 6 bases at J; junction bases unmatched: 3. There are 15 residues in the CDR3. Germline lookup yields CDR1 MNHEY and CDR2 SVGAGI. The CDR3 loop reads CASSYRGQGGNEQFF. The CDR3 DNA follows: TGTGCCAGCAGTTACAGGGGACAGGGGGGCAATGAGCAGTTCTTC.

This clone was recorded a few times. The genes are TRBV5-4 and TRBJ1-1, with D uncertain. Germline V gene data show CDR1 as SGHNT and CDR2 as YYREEE (reference sequence). V shed 3 bases and J shed 1 base, with 10 bases lying between them. The CDR3 has 14 residues. The CDR3 region is CASSSDAGNTEAFF. CDR3 coding DNA: TGTGCCAGCAGCTCGGACGCGGGGAACACTGAAGCTTTCTTT.

The CDR3 DNA sequence: TGTGCCAGCAGCTTAACAGGAACTAGCCAAGAGACCCAGTACTTC. Translated, it gives CASSLTGTSQETQYF. The V call is TRBV7-3, the J call TRBJ2-5; a weak D match, TRBD2 (5 bases). The CDR3 length is 15 residues. Trimming removed 0 bases at V and 1 base at J, with 9 bases between. From germline, CDR1 is SGHTA and CDR2 FQGTGA.

A single count supports this clone. The genes are TRBV6-5 and TRBJ2-7; 8 bases agree with TRBD1. The V gene end was trimmed by 6 bases and the J gene end by 2 bases; junction bases not matched to a gene: 9. Germline values: CDR1 MNHEY, CDR2 SVGAGI. The CDR3 consists of 15 residues. CDR3 protein: CASRATGTGPYEQYF. CDR3 nucleotide sequence: TGTGCCAGCAGAGCCACCGGGACAGGACCCTACGAGCAGTACTTC.

This clone occurred once. V usage is TRBV7-2 and J usage is TRBJ2-3, with TRBD2 as a possible D gene (5 bases). V lost 6 bases and J lost 2, with 9 bases in between. Per the germline V gene, CDR1 is SGHTA and CDR2 is FQGNSA. The CDR3 has 13 residues. The CDR3 region is CASRALATDTQYF. The CDR3 nucleotides read TGTGCCAGCAGGGCGCTAGCCACAGATACGCAGTATTTT.

V is TRBV28 and J is TRBJ1-2; a weak D match, TRBD1 (5 bases). Trimming cost V 4 bases and J 2 bases, with 20 bases left between them. Germline V gives CDR1 MDHEN, CDR2 SYDVKM. The CDR3 covers 17 residues. This CDR3 reads CASSSRDRGVPNYGYTF. The CDR3 region has the DNA TGTGCCAGCAGTTCGAGGGACCGGGGGGTCCCAAACTATGGCTACACCTTC.

The J gene is TRBJ1-5, the V gene TRBV24-1; D gene uncertain. CDR1 KGHDR and CDR2 SFDVKD come from the germline V gene. V was shortened by 2 bases and J by 9 bases, with 4 bases between the two germline ends. The CDR3 covers 11 residues. CDR3 coding DNA: TGTGCCACCAGTGATTCAGGGCCCCAGCATTTT. Its translation is CATSDSGPQHF.

The V and J genes are TRBV25-1 and TRBJ2-1, with 9 bases aligning to TRBD1. CDR3 length: 18 residues. Trimming cost V 1 base and J 5 bases; bases outside gene matches: 12. CDR1 is MGHDK and CDR2 is SYGVNS in the germline V gene. As DNA, the CDR3 is TGTGCCAGCAGTGAATTCCCCCCGGGACAGGGCTGGGACAATGAGCAGTTCTTC. Protein: CASSEFPPGQGWDNEQFF.

The CDR3 loop is CASSLRDGNTIYF. In nucleotides, the CDR3 is TGTGCCAGCAGCCTCAGGGATGGAAACACCATATATTTT. This chain uses TRBV3-1 (or the pseudogene TRBV3-2) with TRBJ1-3; D may be TRBD1 (5 bases). The V gene's germline CDR1 is LGHDT and CDR2 YNNKEL (reference sequence). Trimming stripped 4 bases from V and 3 bases from J, with 7 bases between. The CDR3 covers 13 residues.

A word on this clone: A junction boundary mismatches the germline segment, possibly from a read error. The V call is TRBV4-2, the J call TRBJ2-1, with 8 bases lining up with TRBD2. The CDR3 loop spans 13 amino acids. Germline CDR1 LGHNA, CDR2 YNFKEQ. CDR3 DNA sequence: TGTGCCAGCAGCCAAGATTCGGAGCGGGAGCTGTTCTTC. Amino acid sequence: CASSQDSERELFF.

The chain joins TRBV15 to TRBJ2-1; 8 nucleotides align to TRBD2. CDR1 and CDR2 (germline): LNHNV, YYDKDF (reference sequence). This CDR3 contains 16 residues. V gave up 4 bases and J gave up 7 bases; unmatched junction bases: 12. CDR3 DNA: TGTGCCACCAGCATAGAATGGCGGGGGGACCCGAATGAGCAGTTCTTC. Encoded protein: CATSIEWRGDPNEQFF.

V and J are TRBV7-8 and TRBJ2-7; no clear D. The V gene's germline CDR1 is SGHVS and CDR2 FQNEAQ. The germline V and J ends were trimmed by 0 bases and 3 bases, with 3 bases remaining between them. CDR3 length equals 12 residues. This CDR3 is CASSLAHYEQYF. The CDR3 region has the DNA TGTGCCAGCAGCTTAGCCCACTACGAGCAGTACTTC.

The chain is built from TRBV27 and TRBJ2-1; 7 bases fit TRBD2. Germline V gives CDR1 MNHEY, CDR2 SMNVEV (reference sequence). The CDR3 totals 13 residues. With 2 bases clipped from V and 9 bases from J, the junction kept 4 bases outside the gene matches. The CDR3 loop is CASSLPRGGEQFF. CDR3 coding DNA: TGTGCCAGCAGTTTACCCCGCGGGGGTGAGCAGTTCTTC.